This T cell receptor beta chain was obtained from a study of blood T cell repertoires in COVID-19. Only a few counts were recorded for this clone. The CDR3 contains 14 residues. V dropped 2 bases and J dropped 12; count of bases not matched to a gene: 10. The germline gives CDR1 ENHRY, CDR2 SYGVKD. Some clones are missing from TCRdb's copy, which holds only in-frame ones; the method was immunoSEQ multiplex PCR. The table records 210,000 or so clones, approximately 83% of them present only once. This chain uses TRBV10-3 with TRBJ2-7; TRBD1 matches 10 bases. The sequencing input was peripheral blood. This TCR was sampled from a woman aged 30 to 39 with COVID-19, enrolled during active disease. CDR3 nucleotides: TGTGCCATCAGTGAGGGGACAGGGGCCCTTCTCGGGTACTTC. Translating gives CAISEGTGALLGYF.